This T cell receptor (beta chain) originates from a study of T cells in Graves' hyperthyroidism and ophthalmopathy. Study-wide results and limits: Among clonotypes expanded in thyroid above 0.001, most were also found in blood. By a 13 V-J model, ophthalmopathy was set apart from stable hyperthyroidism.

The TCR beta CDR3 regions underwent amplification using RNA transcripts as the source. During a first-round RT-PCR of the TCR CDR3, the HTBI primer set was used. Via MiXCR, TCRdb re-called the multiplex PCR reads, giving one row per CDR3 protein. The sample includes 450,000 to 600,000 distinct CDR3 sequences, about 20% of them seen just once. This clonotype was counted a few times. Its specificity is unknown. This CDR3 has 13 amino acids. V shed 0 bases and J shed 3 bases, with 7 bases lying between them. From germline, CDR1 is SGHRS and CDR2 YFSETQ. Uncontrolled infections, other autoimmune diseases, pregnancy or lactation led to exclusion of patients.

The sequence derives from a man aged 35 to 55 with Graves' ophthalmopathy. The rearrangement uses TRBV5-1 and TRBJ2-7; D not certain. Sequencing was done on a sample of blood. The CDR3 nucleotides read TGCGCCAGCAGCTTGGCGGCAGACTACGAGCAGTACTTC. Protein: CASSLAADYEQYF.